The 30 T cell receptor beta chains below come from one sample, sequenced in a study of shared clonotypes between healthy human individuals (dated by TCRdb to about 2020). The library relied on the immunoSEQ multiplex PCR assay. TCRdb took this table from immuneACCESS and kept in-frame rearrangements with V and J called. Such tables lack part of the clones; where checked against another copy, unresolved V genes explain under half of the gap, and the rest is unexplained. This sample lists 850,000 to 1,100,000 clones; approximately 80% were detected once. 0.89% of the sample lies in the top ten. The sample comprised memory CD4+ T cells from PBMCs. According to the study, the label for this sample's cell subset or site signals: CD45RA-negative fraction. The receptors come from a man aged 18 to 29 in good health. Some clones in this sample may be carry-over from other donors' samples.

The CDR3 is CASSNRQSAYEQYF. The CDR3 nucleotides are TGTGCCAGCAGCAACAGGCAATCGGCCTACGAGCAGTACTTC. The V and J genes are TRBV21-1 and TRBJ2-7; the D call TRBD1 from the table was never checked on the DNA. TRBV21-1 is classified as a pseudogene. CDR3 length: 14 residues.

This chain links TRBV28 with TRBJ2-1; the D is unclear. CDR3 length: 11 amino acids. CDR1 is MDHEN and CDR2 is SYDVKM in the germline V gene. Trimming left V 11 bases short and J 9 bases short, with 14 bases between. The CDR3 nucleotides are TGTGCCGCAGCGAACCGCCGTGAGCAGTTCTTC. The encoded protein is CAAANRREQFF.

The V and J genes are TRBV11-2 and TRBJ2-4, with TRBD2 matching over 7 bases. V lost 7 bases and J lost 6; bases outside the gene matches: 6. The CDR3 has 13 residues. Germline-derived CDR1 and CDR2 are SGHAT and FQNNGV. CDR3 amino acids: CASKRTSANIQYF. The CDR3 DNA sequence: TGTGCCAGCAAGCGGACTAGTGCAAACATTCAGTACTTC.

With regard to this clone: A much larger clone is a single base away; this may be a read error. The sample contains more than one DNA sequence encoding this CDR3. The chain has TRBV9 and TRBJ2-3; D gene uncertain. CDR3 length: 13 residues. Trimming stripped 0 bases from V and 0 bases from J, with 2 bases between. Germline V gives CDR1 SGDLS, CDR2 YYNGEE. This CDR3 reads CASSVDSTDTQYF. The CDR3 nucleotides are TGTGCCAGCAGCGTAGACAGCACAGATACGCAGTATTTT.

The chain recombines TRBV7-9 with TRBJ2-3, with D possibly being TRBD1 or TRBD2 (5 bases each). V gave up 3 bases and J gave up 0 bases, with 10 bases separating them. Germline loops: CDR1 SEHNR, CDR2 FQNEAQ (reference sequence). The length of the CDR3 is 15 residues. This CDR3 reads CASSFDGTSTDTQYF. The CDR3 DNA follows: TGTGCCAGCAGCTTTGACGGGACCAGCACAGATACGCAGTATTTT.

This clone was seen a handful of times. The same CDR3 is also encoded by other DNA sequences in this sample. The chain links TRBV11-3 to TRBJ1-1, with D unclear. Looked up from germline, CDR1 is SGHNT and CDR2 is YENEEA. The germline V and J ends were trimmed by 3 bases and 0 bases, with 5 bases remaining between them. The CDR3 runs to 13 residues. The CDR3: CASSLGMNTEAFF. CDR3 bases: TGTGCCAGCAGCTTGGGAATGAACACTGAAGCTTTCTTT.

V is TRBV7-3 and J is TRBJ1-6, with TRBD1 identical over 9 bases. Germline V lookup: CDR1 SGHTA, CDR2 FQGTGA. CDR3 length equals 14 residues. With V trimmed by 5 bases and J by 6 bases, 2 bases remained unmatched. CDR3: CASSVTGGNSPLHF. As DNA, the CDR3 is TGTGCCAGCAGCGTGACAGGGGGTAATTCACCCCTCCACTTT.

The chain joins TRBV18 to TRBJ2-7; 7 bases fit TRBD1. This CDR3 is built from 15 residues. Germline V lookup: CDR1 KGHSH, CDR2 LQKENI. V gave up 6 bases and J gave up 0 bases; unmatched junction bases: 8. The chain's CDR3 is CASSQRQGSSYEQYF. DNA of the CDR3: TGTGCCAGCTCTCAACGACAGGGAAGCTCCTACGAGCAGTACTTC.

In the case of this clone: The sample contains more than one DNA sequence encoding this CDR3. V usage is TRBV20-1 and J usage is TRBJ2-1; no firm D call. The CDR3 contains 11 residues. Germline V gene lookup returns CDR1 DFQATT and CDR2 SNEGSKA (reference sequence). Deletions cut 3 bases from V and 7 bases from J, with 7 bases between. Here the CDR3 DNA reads TGCAGTGCTAGCCCCGGGAATGAGCAGTTCTTC. It encodes CSASPGNEQFF.

This rearrangement joins TRBV18 to TRBJ2-5; 11 bases align to TRBD1. This CDR3 contains 14 residues. V lost 10 bases, J lost 5 bases, and 9 bases stayed unmatched. Germline V gene data show CDR1 as KGHSH and CDR2 as LQKENI. CDR3 nucleotides: TGTGCCACCACCGGACAGGGGGCAATGGAGACCCAGTACTTC. Translated: CATTGQGAMETQYF.

The chain uses TRBV11-1 and TRBJ2-3; D perhaps matches TRBD2 (5 bases). Germline CDR1 is SGHAT and CDR2 is FQDESV (reference sequence). Trimming cost V 5 bases and J 0 bases, with 12 bases left between them. This CDR3 is built from 15 residues. As DNA, the CDR3 is TGTGCCAGCAGCCCCCCGGGATCTAGCACAGATACGCAGTATTTT. Its translation: CASSPPGSSTDTQYF.

The chain is built from TRBV11-2 and TRBJ1-5; D ambiguous. Trimming cost V 3 bases and J 6 bases, with 9 bases left between them. Germline V gives CDR1 SGHAT, CDR2 FQNNGV. The CDR3 has 13 residues. The DNA of the CDR3 is TGTGCCAGCAGCTTTTCCCCCCCTCAGCCCCAGCATTTT. This translates into CASSFSPPQPQHF.

The rearrangement uses TRBV28 and TRBJ1-1; D gene uncertain. Per germline, CDR1 MDHEN and CDR2 SYDVKM. The CDR3 totals 15 residues. V gave up 6 bases and J gave up 1 base, with 15 bases separating them. The CDR3, as DNA: TGTGCCAGCAGCATCCCCGATCGGTCGAACACTGAAGCTTTCTTT. Amino acid sequence: CASSIPDRSNTEAFF. The variable domain in full, with the rest retrieved from reference TRBV28 and TRBJ1-1, is DVKVTQSSRYLVKRTGEKVFLECVQDMDHENMFWYRQDPGLGLRLIYFSYDVKMKEKGDIPEGYSVSREKKERFSLILESASTNQTSMYLCASSIPDRSNTEAFFGQGTRLTVV.

This CDR3 reads CASSLPRLNTEAFF. CDR3 DNA: TGTGCCAGCAGCTTACCACGATTGAACACTGAAGCTTTCTTT. The genes are TRBV7-2 and TRBJ1-1; D call uncertain. CDR1 and CDR2 (germline): SGHTA, FQGNSA. Trimming took off 2 bases at V and 0 bases at J, with 7 bases between the two ends. This CDR3 spans 14 amino acids.

The V gene is TRBV6-6, the J gene TRBJ2-3; D is tentatively TRBD1 or TRBD2 (5 bases each). This CDR3 comprises 14 residues. Trimming stripped 0 bases from V and 9 bases from J, with 13 bases between. Germline-derived CDR1 and CDR2 are MNHNY and SVGAGI (reference sequence). The CDR3 reads CASSYSSTRDTQYF. The CDR3 DNA reads TGTGCCAGCAGTTACTCTTCAACCCGGGACACGCAGTATTTT.

J is TRBJ2-3 and V is TRBV28, with D tentatively TRBD1 or TRBD2 (5 bases each). CDR1 is MDHEN and CDR2 is SYDVKM in the germline V gene. The CDR3 is 12 residues long. V lost 6 bases to trimming and J lost 9 bases, with 13 bases between them. The CDR3 coding sequence is TGTGCCAGCAGCCCGACCGGGACCACGCAGTATTTT. Translating gives CASSPTGTTQYF.

The V gene is TRBV18, the J gene TRBJ2-2, with D unclear. V gave up 0 bases and J gave up 1 base, with 9 bases separating them. This CDR3 is built from 16 residues. Germline-derived CDR1 and CDR2 are KGHSH and LQKENI. The CDR3 DNA follows: TGTGCCAGCTCACCACCGATCGGTGTGAACACCGGGGAGCTGTTTTTT. Amino acid sequence: CASSPPIGVNTGELFF.

J is TRBJ2-2 and V is TRBV5-1, with D maybe TRBD2 (5 bases). The CDR3 covers 15 residues. The V end lost 5 bases, the J end lost 6 bases, and 17 bases lay between the germline ends. The germline gives CDR1 SGHRS, CDR2 YFSETQ. In nucleotides, the CDR3 is TGCGCCAGCAGTCGGTTTTCTAGCATGCCCGGGGAGCTGTTTTTT. It is translated as CASSRFSSMPGELFF.

This clone was detected a few times. This chain joins TRBV27 and TRBJ1-1; D call uncertain. The V end was cut by 6 bases, the J end by 4 bases, with 12 bases between. There are 13 residues in the CDR3. Germline V gene lookup returns CDR1 MNHEY and CDR2 SMNVEV (reference sequence). The CDR3 spells CASSPHVGTEAFF. For the CDR3, the DNA is TGTGCCAGCAGCCCGCACGTTGGCACTGAAGCTTTCTTT.

The gene calls are TRBV5-1 and TRBJ2-2, with a weak D call TRBD2 (6 bases). This CDR3 is 14 amino acids long. Trimming shortened V by 2 bases and J by 7 bases, and 12 bases separated the two germline ends. Per the germline V gene, CDR1 is SGHRS and CDR2 is YFSETQ. The CDR3 DNA sequence: TGCGCCAGCAGCTTACTTGTGGAGGGCGGGGAGCTGTTTTTT. Protein sequence: CASSLLVEGGELFF.

The chain joins TRBV4-1 to TRBJ1-3, with unresolved D. Per the germline V gene, CDR1 is MGHRA and CDR2 is YSYEKL. This CDR3 has 13 amino acids. With 1 base removed from V and 3 bases from J, the gap between germline ends came to 4 bases. The CDR3 here is CASSQGGGNTIYF. The CDR3 region has the DNA TGCGCCAGCAGCCAAGGAGGTGGAAACACCATATATTTT.

V usage is TRBV5-6 and J usage is TRBJ2-1; D is uncertain. The CDR3 loop spans 13 amino acids. In germline, CDR1 is SGHDT, CDR2 YYEEEE. With 4 bases removed from V and 9 bases from J, the gap between germline ends came to 14 bases. CDR3: CASSPWSEPEQFF. The CDR3 DNA reads as TGTGCCAGCAGCCCTTGGTCGGAGCCTGAGCAGTTCTTC.

This chain joins TRBV25-1 and TRBJ1-2; no firm D call. Looked up from germline, CDR1 is MGHDK and CDR2 is SYGVNS. Trimming left V 2 bases short and J 3 bases short, with 13 bases between. CDR3 length: 15 residues. The CDR3: CASSENTEYYYGYTF. CDR3 DNA sequence: TGTGCCAGCAGTGAAAATACAGAATATTACTATGGCTACACCTTC.

This clone has more than one count but fewer than ten. This chain uses TRBV2 with TRBJ2-1; D might be TRBD2 (6 bases). CDR3 length: 15 amino acids. Germline V gene data show CDR1 as SNHLY and CDR2 as FYNNEI. V was trimmed by 3 bases and J by 1 base, leaving 10 bases between them. The CDR3 spells CASSEQAGSYNEQFF. The DNA for the CDR3 is TGTGCCAGCAGTGAGCAAGCGGGTTCCTACAATGAGCAGTTCTTC. The entire variable domain, with the rest obtained from reference TRBV2 and TRBJ2-1, is as follows: EPEVTQTPSHQVTQMGQEVILRCVPISNHLYFYWYRQILGQKVEFLVSFYNNEISEKSEIFDDQFSVERPDGSNFTLKIRSTKLEDSAMYFCASSEQAGSYNEQFFGPGTRLTVL.

Only one count was recorded for this clone. This sample includes further DNA sequences coding for the same CDR3. V and J are TRBV7-3 and TRBJ2-2; D may be TRBD1 (5 bases). The CDR3 contains 14 residues. Germline V lookup: CDR1 SGHTA, CDR2 FQGTGA. Between the trimmed V and J ends, which lost 5 bases and 2 bases, there was a span of 9 bases. The CDR3 DNA sequence: TGTGCCAGCAGCCTGCAGGGAAACACCGGGGAGCTGTTTTTT. As protein: CASSLQGNTGELFF.

As for this clone: A read error may account for a junction end that differs from germline. This sample includes further DNA sequences coding for the same CDR3. V is TRBV15 and J is TRBJ2-3, with D possibly matching TRBD1 (5 bases). Germline V gene lookup returns CDR1 LNHNV and CDR2 YYDKDF (reference sequence). This CDR3 comprises 13 residues. The CDR3 DNA is TGTGCCACCCGCAGTATGGACACAGATACGCAGTACTTT. Residues: CATRSMDTDTQYF.

CDR3 residues: CASSPLTSGRAGSTDTQYF. In DNA form, the CDR3 reads TGTGCCAGCAGTCCGTTGACTAGCGGGAGGGCCGGGAGCACAGATACGCAGTATTTT. The chain combines TRBV28 with TRBJ2-3, with 14 bases aligning to TRBD2. The ends lost 5 bases at V and 0 bases at J; junction bases unmatched: 10. Germline V gene sequence: CDR1 MDHEN, CDR2 SYDVKM. CDR3 length equals 19 residues.

The rearrangement joins TRBV7-8 to TRBJ1-2; the match to TRBD1 covers 7 bases. Germline CDR1 and CDR2: SGHVS and FQNEAQ. CDR3 length: 15 amino acids. V shed 5 bases and J 3 bases; nucleotides not matched to a gene: 9. The CDR3 region is CASSSLTGDYYGYTF. As DNA, the CDR3 is TGTGCCAGCAGCAGTCTTACAGGGGACTACTATGGCTACACCTTC.

Comments on this clone: This sample also contains other DNA sequences that code for the same CDR3. This chain's CDR3 is CASSLGRRETQYF. In DNA form, the CDR3 reads TGTGCCAGCAGTTTAGGCCGGCGGGAGACCCAGTACTTC. V gene TRBV28 combines with J gene TRBJ2-5; no reliable D call. Trimming shortened V by 2 bases and J by 5 bases, and 9 bases separated the two germline ends. CDR1 and CDR2 from the germline V gene are MDHEN and SYDVKM. The CDR3 runs to 13 residues.

The rearrangement links TRBV5-4 to TRBJ2-5, with 7 positions matching TRBD1. This CDR3 is built from 15 residues. J lost 5 bases, V lost 0 bases, and 7 bases had no gene match. Germline V CDR1 and CDR2: SGHNT, YYREEE (reference sequence). The CDR3 region is CASSLVRQGRETQYF. For the CDR3, the DNA is TGTGCCAGCAGCTTGGTCAGACAGGGACGGGAGACCCAGTACTTC.